The rows below give T cell receptor beta chains drawn from one sample of a study of human T cells and chemical hapten exposure. TCRdb called the RACE reads again in MiXCR, with one record for every CDR3 protein. The data show some 360,000 distinct CDR3 sequences, 5.1% seen once. The specimen comprised whole blood, sampled in connection with sensitization to the hapten diphenylcyclopropenone (DPC). These receptor sequences come from a woman between 45 and 65 years old with alopecia areata. Some clones in this sample may be carry-over from other donors' samples. CDR3s include the opening cysteine and the closing phenylalanine or tryptophan. Fields, in order: V gene, J gene, clone size, D gene, CDR3 protein, CDR3 DNA. D genes are given only for firm matches. The size of a clone is reported for some rows only, either as once, few or many, or as a class for expanded clones.

v_call: TRBV28
j_call: TRBJ1-5
clone_size: -
d_call: -
cdr3_aa: CASREQHQPQHF
cdr3_nt: TGTGCCAGCAGGGAACAGCATCAGCCCCAGCATTTT

v_call: TRBV20-1
j_call: TRBJ2-2
clone_size: -
d_call: TRBD2
cdr3_aa: CSAPGLAGITGELFF
cdr3_nt: TGCAGTGCCCCTGGACTAGCGGGTATCACCGGGGAGCTGTTTTTT

v_call: TRBV6-2/TRBV6-3
j_call: TRBJ1-5
clone_size: -
d_call: -
cdr3_aa: CASLFGPGPSNQPQHF
cdr3_nt: TGTGCCAGCCTATTTGGCCCGGGCCCTAGCAATCAGCCCCAGCATTTT

v_call: TRBV5-6
j_call: TRBJ1-1
clone_size: many
d_call: -
cdr3_aa: CASSRRFGIMNTEAFF
cdr3_nt: TGTGCCAGCAGCCGGCGTTTCGGAATAATGAACACTGAAGCTTTCTTT

v_call: TRBV3-1
j_call: TRBJ2-6
clone_size: many
d_call: -
cdr3_aa: CASSPAGSSLSGANVLTF
cdr3_nt: TGTGCCAGCAGCCCTGCGGGCTCCTCTCTCTCTGGGGCCAACGTCCTGACTTTC

v_call: TRBV10-3
j_call: TRBJ2-3
clone_size: many
d_call: -
cdr3_aa: CAISERGDTQYF
cdr3_nt: TGTGCCATCAGTGAAAGGGGTGATACGCAGTATTTT

v_call: TRBV4-3
j_call: TRBJ1-3
clone_size: many
d_call: -
cdr3_aa: CASSPGTGSSGNTIYF
cdr3_nt: TGCGCCAGCAGCCCCGGGACGGGGAGCTCTGGAAACACCATATATTTT

v_call: TRBV12-3/TRBV12-4
j_call: TRBJ2-2
clone_size: -
d_call: -
cdr3_aa: CASSLPSTGSGELFF
cdr3_nt: TGTGCCAGCAGTTTACCCTCAACAGGGTCCGGGGAGCTGTTTTTT

v_call: TRBV6-6
j_call: TRBJ2-7
clone_size: many
d_call: TRBD1
cdr3_aa: CASSYRTGRNEQYF
cdr3_nt: TGTGCCAGCAGTTACCGGACAGGGAGAAACGAGCAGTACTTC

v_call: TRBV2
j_call: TRBJ2-1
clone_size: many
d_call: TRBD2
cdr3_aa: CASRRLAGGVSNEQFF
cdr3_nt: TGTGCCAGCAGGCGACTAGCGGGAGGTGTAAGTAATGAGCAGTTCTTC

v_call: TRBV23-1
j_call: TRBJ2-1
clone_size: few
d_call: TRBD2
cdr3_aa: CASSQSGGRDNNEQFF
cdr3_nt: TGCGCCAGCAGTCAATCCGGCGGGAGGGACAACAATGAGCAGTTCTTC

v_call: TRBV3-1
j_call: TRBJ2-7
clone_size: few
d_call: -
cdr3_aa: CASSHQAYEQYF
cdr3_nt: TGTGCCAGCAGCCATCAAGCCTACGAGCAGTACTTC

v_call: TRBV18
j_call: TRBJ1-4
clone_size: few
d_call: -
cdr3_aa: CASSAYREGEKLFF
cdr3_nt: TGTGCCAGCTCAGCCTACAGGGAGGGTGAAAAACTGTTTTTT

v_call: TRBV20-1
j_call: TRBJ2-1
clone_size: many
d_call: -
cdr3_aa: CSARKSLRNEQFF
cdr3_nt: TGCAGTGCTAGAAAGTCGCTAAGAAATGAGCAGTTCTTC

v_call: TRBV6-5
j_call: TRBJ2-2
clone_size: many
d_call: -
cdr3_aa: CASSSTGGATGELFF
cdr3_nt: TGTGCCAGCAGCAGCACAGGGGGGGCGACCGGGGAGCTGTTTTTT

v_call: TRBV6-5
j_call: TRBJ1-1
clone_size: few
d_call: TRBD1
cdr3_aa: CASRRTGVTEAFF
cdr3_nt: TGTGCCAGCAGGAGGACAGGGGTGACTGAAGCTTTCTTT

v_call: TRBV5-1
j_call: TRBJ2-1
clone_size: -
d_call: TRBD2
cdr3_aa: CASSSSGGANEQFF
cdr3_nt: TGCGCCAGCTCCTCTAGCGGGGGGGCCAATGAGCAGTTCTTC

v_call: TRBV20-1
j_call: TRBJ1-5
clone_size: -
d_call: -
cdr3_aa: CSARDNTAYQPQHF
cdr3_nt: TGCAGTGCTAGAGATAATACAGCTTATCAGCCCCAGCATTTT

v_call: TRBV9
j_call: TRBJ2-2
clone_size: many
d_call: -
cdr3_aa: CASSSLLPGELFF
cdr3_nt: TGTGCCAGCAGCTCTCTTCTCCCCGGGGAGCTGTTTTTT

v_call: TRBV29-1
j_call: TRBJ2-3
clone_size: many
d_call: -
cdr3_aa: CSANADTQYF
cdr3_nt: TGCAGCGCCAACGCAGATACGCAGTATTTT

v_call: TRBV4-1
j_call: TRBJ1-3
clone_size: few
d_call: -
cdr3_aa: CASSQWGIGNTIYF
cdr3_nt: TGCGCCAGCAGCCAGTGGGGAATTGGAAACACCATATATTTT

v_call: TRBV28
j_call: TRBJ2-3
clone_size: -
d_call: -
cdr3_aa: CASSLLGQGGSTDTQYF
cdr3_nt: TGTGCCAGCAGTTTATTGGGGCAGGGAGGAAGCACAGATACGCAGTATTTT

v_call: TRBV29-1
j_call: TRBJ2-7
clone_size: many
d_call: TRBD2
cdr3_aa: CSVGGSYEQYF
cdr3_nt: TGCAGCGTGGGGGGGAGCTACGAGCAGTACTTC

v_call: TRBV5-1
j_call: TRBJ1-4
clone_size: few
d_call: -
cdr3_aa: CASSLDRDVTRELFF
cdr3_nt: TGCGCCAGCAGCTTGGACAGGGATGTTACAAGGGAACTGTTTTTT

v_call: TRBV29-1
j_call: TRBJ2-2
clone_size: few
d_call: -
cdr3_aa: CSILQGVNTGELFF
cdr3_nt: TGCAGTATACTACAGGGAGTCAACACCGGGGAGCTGTTTTTT

v_call: TRBV6-2/TRBV6-3
j_call: TRBJ2-1
clone_size: many
d_call: -
cdr3_aa: CASSYSVEQFF
cdr3_nt: TGTGCCAGCAGTTACTCGGTTGAGCAGTTCTTC

v_call: TRBV20-1
j_call: TRBJ2-3
clone_size: few
d_call: TRBD2
cdr3_aa: CSARWQRGSTDTQYF
cdr3_nt: TGCAGTGCTAGGTGGCAGCGGGGGAGCACAGATACGCAGTATTTT

v_call: TRBV28
j_call: TRBJ1-6
clone_size: many
d_call: -
cdr3_aa: CASTQVNSRSPLHF
cdr3_nt: TGTGCCAGCACCCAGGTGAATTCGAGGTCACCCCTCCACTTT

v_call: TRBV4-1
j_call: TRBJ2-1
clone_size: many
d_call: TRBD1
cdr3_aa: CASSHPVDRGHEQFF
cdr3_nt: TGCGCCAGCAGCCATCCCGTGGACAGGGGACATGAGCAGTTCTTC

v_call: TRBV2
j_call: TRBJ2-7
clone_size: -
d_call: TRBD2
cdr3_aa: CASQGDPVAGGSYEQYF
cdr3_nt: TGTGCCAGCCAGGGGGATCCTGTAGCGGGAGGGTCCTACGAGCAGTACTTC

v_call: TRBV10-3
j_call: TRBJ2-1
clone_size: many
d_call: TRBD1
cdr3_aa: CAIGDRGYNEQFF
cdr3_nt: TGTGCCATCGGTGACAGGGGCTACAATGAGCAGTTCTTC

v_call: TRBV4-2
j_call: TRBJ2-6
clone_size: many
d_call: -
cdr3_aa: CASSQQTGSGANVLTF
cdr3_nt: TGTGCCAGCAGCCAACAGACAGGCTCTGGGGCCAACGTCCTGACTTTC

v_call: TRBV2
j_call: TRBJ2-3
clone_size: -
d_call: -
cdr3_aa: CASIPRTDTQYF
cdr3_nt: TGTGCCAGCATTCCCCGCACAGATACGCAGTATTTT

v_call: TRBV29-1
j_call: TRBJ1-1
clone_size: many
d_call: TRBD1
cdr3_aa: CSAPTGGDTEAFF
cdr3_nt: TGCAGCGCCCCGACAGGGGGTGACACTGAAGCTTTCTTT

v_call: TRBV30
j_call: TRBJ2-7
clone_size: few
d_call: -
cdr3_aa: CAWKEGTYEQYF
cdr3_nt: TGTGCCTGGAAAGAGGGCACCTACGAGCAGTACTTC

v_call: TRBV29-1
j_call: TRBJ1-1
clone_size: few
d_call: -
cdr3_aa: CSVDSWEMTEAFF
cdr3_nt: TGCAGCGTTGATAGTTGGGAGATGACTGAAGCTTTCTTT

v_call: TRBV7-9
j_call: TRBJ2-1
clone_size: -
d_call: -
cdr3_aa: CASSSWVGDNEQFF
cdr3_nt: TGTGCCAGCAGCTCCTGGGTAGGGGACAATGAGCAGTTCTTC

v_call: TRBV10-3
j_call: TRBJ1-1
clone_size: -
d_call: TRBD1
cdr3_aa: CATRQGGDTEAFF
cdr3_nt: TGTGCCACCAGACAGGGAGGCGACACTGAAGCTTTCTTT

v_call: TRBV20-1
j_call: TRBJ2-3
clone_size: -
d_call: TRBD2
cdr3_aa: CSASSLAASTDTQYF
cdr3_nt: TGCAGTGCTAGTTCACTAGCGGCTAGCACAGATACGCAGTATTTT

v_call: TRBV4-2
j_call: TRBJ1-5
clone_size: few
d_call: TRBD1
cdr3_aa: CASSQLGQGMNQPQHF
cdr3_nt: TGTGCCAGCAGCCAACTTGGACAGGGAATGAATCAGCCCCAGCATTTT

v_call: TRBV3-1
j_call: TRBJ2-1
clone_size: many
d_call: -
cdr3_aa: CASSQPGRYNEQFF
cdr3_nt: TGTGCCAGCAGCCAACCCGGGCGCTACAATGAGCAGTTCTTC

v_call: TRBV30
j_call: TRBJ1-2
clone_size: many
d_call: -
cdr3_aa: CAWNRGVYGYTF
cdr3_nt: TGTGCCTGGAATCGCGGGGTCTATGGCTACACCTTC

v_call: TRBV7-9
j_call: TRBJ2-7
clone_size: few
d_call: -
cdr3_aa: CASSVPTIESEQYF
cdr3_nt: TGTGCCAGCAGCGTACCAACCATCGAGTCCGAGCAGTACTTC

v_call: TRBV4-1
j_call: TRBJ2-4
clone_size: -
d_call: TRBD2
cdr3_aa: CASSPGLAGGPAKNIQYF
cdr3_nt: TGCGCCAGCAGCCCCGGACTAGCGGGAGGGCCGGCCAAAAACATTCAGTACTTC

v_call: TRBV28
j_call: TRBJ2-7
clone_size: many
d_call: -
cdr3_aa: CASSRTGLISYEQYF
cdr3_nt: TGTGCCAGCAGCCGGACCGGACTCATTTCCTACGAGCAGTACTTC

v_call: TRBV5-1
j_call: TRBJ2-1
clone_size: few
d_call: TRBD1
cdr3_aa: CASSLGYGQGYNEQFF
cdr3_nt: TGCGCCAGCAGCTTGGGGTATGGACAGGGCTACAATGAGCAGTTCTTC

v_call: TRBV20-1
j_call: TRBJ2-1
clone_size: many
d_call: TRBD2
cdr3_aa: CSASEAGSGRQFF
cdr3_nt: TGCAGTGCCTCCGAGGCAGGGAGCGGGAGGCAGTTCTTC

v_call: TRBV14
j_call: TRBJ2-7
clone_size: many
d_call: -
cdr3_aa: CASSPTGSGEQYF
cdr3_nt: TGTGCCAGCAGCCCAACAGGGTCGGGCGAGCAGTACTTC

v_call: TRBV11-2
j_call: TRBJ2-3
clone_size: many
d_call: -
cdr3_aa: CASSLGVTDTQYF
cdr3_nt: TGTGCCAGCAGCTTAGGGGTCACAGATACGCAGTATTTT

v_call: TRBV6-1
j_call: TRBJ2-7
clone_size: many
d_call: -
cdr3_aa: CASSEAPPTLDPYEQYF
cdr3_nt: TGTGCCAGCAGTGAAGCGCCCCCGACCTTAGACCCCTACGAGCAGTACTTC

v_call: TRBV6-2/TRBV6-3
j_call: TRBJ2-1
clone_size: many
d_call: -
cdr3_aa: CASSYMGVDEQFF
cdr3_nt: TGTGCCAGCAGTTACATGGGGGTGGATGAGCAGTTCTTC

v_call: TRBV10-3
j_call: TRBJ2-3
clone_size: many
d_call: TRBD2
cdr3_aa: CATLAGESTDTQYF
cdr3_nt: TGTGCCACCCTAGCGGGAGAAAGCACAGATACGCAGTATTTT

v_call: TRBV27
j_call: TRBJ1-1
clone_size: few
d_call: -
cdr3_aa: CASSKGPSTEAFF
cdr3_nt: TGTGCCAGCAGTAAGGGTCCTAGCACTGAAGCTTTCTTT

v_call: TRBV2
j_call: TRBJ2-7
clone_size: -
d_call: -
cdr3_aa: CASSVGPGLLYEQYF
cdr3_nt: TGTGCCAGCAGTGTAGGGCCGGGACTTCTCTACGAGCAGTACTTC

v_call: TRBV29-1
j_call: TRBJ1-1
clone_size: few
d_call: TRBD1
cdr3_aa: CSGGQGAEAFF
cdr3_nt: TGCAGCGGGGGACAGGGGGCTGAAGCTTTCTTT

v_call: TRBV5-1
j_call: TRBJ2-5
clone_size: many
d_call: TRBD2
cdr3_aa: CASSRGTSAETQYF
cdr3_nt: TGCGCCAGCAGCAGAGGGACTAGTGCGGAGACCCAGTACTTC

v_call: TRBV12-3/TRBV12-4
j_call: TRBJ1-2
clone_size: -
d_call: TRBD1
cdr3_aa: CASSLADRGYYGYTF
cdr3_nt: TGTGCCAGCAGTTTAGCGGACAGGGGGTACTATGGCTACACCTTC

v_call: TRBV10-3
j_call: TRBJ2-7
clone_size: many
d_call: -
cdr3_aa: CAISDSSSRYEQYF
cdr3_nt: TGTGCCATCAGCGATTCCTCGTCTAGGTACGAGCAGTACTTC

v_call: TRBV29-1
j_call: TRBJ2-7
clone_size: -
d_call: -
cdr3_aa: CSVRTDSYEQYF
cdr3_nt: TGCAGCGTCCGGACAGACTCCTACGAGCAGTACTTC